This T cell receptor beta chain appears in the sequencing data of a study of OX40 agonist ivuxolimab in advanced cancers. Study at large: Patients assigned to dose escalation were diagnosed with hepatocellular carcinoma, melanoma, renal cell or head and neck cancer.

This CDR3 region has 13 residues. Looked up from germline, CDR1 is MNHEY and CDR2 is SVGAGI. Trimming pared 8 bases from V and 5 bases from J, leaving 13 bases between. Using immunoSEQ multiplex PCR, the repertoire was profiled, and TCRdb retains in-frame clones only, with some absent. Altogether about 49,000 clones are present, over 60% being singletons, with the ten largest covering 7.9%. Concerning this clone itself: The antigen is undetermined.

General study findings and limits: In the expanded peripheral T cells, antigen specificity was never determined. The study observed clonal expansion of CD4+ and CD8+ blood T cells by week 6 at 0.1 to 3.0 mg/kg. The study found that CD8+ T cells averaged more expanded clones than CD4+.

The chain has TRBV6-5 and TRBJ1-5; D not resolved. The source was CD4+ or CD8+ T cells sorted from blood, collected in a trial of the OX40 agonist ivuxolimab. The TCR was taken from an adult with an advanced solid tumor such as melanoma, head and neck, liver or kidney cancer. This CDR3 is CASGEDGYQPQHF. DNA of the CDR3: TGTGCCAGCGGAGAAGACGGTTATCAGCCCCAGCATTTT.